The 31 T cell receptor beta chains reported below all come from one sample, sequenced in a study of regulatory T cells in long-lasting Graves disease. HTBI primers from iRepertoire and Arm-PCR of CDR3 regions yielded the TCR beta libraries. From the multiplex PCR reads, TCRdb called clonotypes with MiXCR, one entry per CDR3 protein. The data show 350,000 to 450,000 distinct CDR3 sequences, with approximately 15% seen just once and about 8.2% held by the top ten. As to time point: newly diagnosed GD, antithyroid drugs for less than 3 months. PBMC RNA was the source of the TCR library. These data were also filed under a second study, of T cells in Graves' hyperthyroidism and ophthalmopathy.

Sequenced here: peripheral blood mononuclear cells (PBMCs), sampled at new diagnosis, from a patient treated with antithyroid drugs. The receptors come from a woman aged 40 to 49 with Graves disease.

This clonotype was found many times. The chain recombines TRBV11-3 with TRBJ2-3, with 10 positions matching TRBD2. V was pared by 5 bases and J by 8 bases, with 16 bases of the junction left unmatched. Germline V gene data show CDR1 as SGHNT and CDR2 as YENEEA. The CDR3 loop spans 17 amino acids. CDR3 in amino acids: CASSPVAVSGRWGTQYF. For the CDR3, the DNA is TGTGCCAGCAGCCCGGTTGCGGTTAGCGGGAGGTGGGGTACGCAGTATTTT.

This clonotype was detected many times. Relative to the germline gene, one junction end is altered; a read error may explain this. The CDR3 protein is CASRWEGDLVF. Written as DNA, the CDR3 is TGTGCCAGCCGTTGGGAGGGGGATCTGGTCTTC. J is TRBJ2-1 and V is TRBV2; the D gene is possibly TRBD2 (7 bases). This CDR3 is built from 11 residues. Germline V gene data show CDR1 as SNHLY and CDR2 as FYNNEI.

The sample holds many counts of this clonotype. The chain is built from TRBV20-1 and TRBJ2-1; D gene unclear. Trimming pared 4 bases from V and 9 bases from J, leaving 10 bases between. The germline V gene has CDR1 DFQATT and CDR2 SNEGSKA (reference sequence). This CDR3 is built from 11 residues. The CDR3 DNA follows: TGCAGTGCTAAACTCTGGGGTGAGCAGTTCTTC. Translation gives CSAKLWGEQFF.

There are many counts of this clonotype. This sequence joins TRBV19 and TRBJ2-1; a weak D match, TRBD2 (7 bases). V dropped 6 bases and J dropped 2 bases, with 23 bases sitting between them. The length of the CDR3 is 18 residues. Germline loops: CDR1 LNHDA, CDR2 SQIVND (reference sequence). The CDR3 DNA reads as TGTGCCAGTAGCACTTGGGGGCTAGCGGCGATAACCTACAATGAGCAGTTCTTC. This translates into CASSTWGLAAITYNEQFF.

This clonotype was detected ten times or more. The genes are TRBV20-1 and TRBJ2-2, with D hard to call. Germline-derived CDR1 and CDR2 are DFQATT and SNEGSKA (reference sequence). V was clipped by 1 base and J by 1 base, with 7 bases between them. The CDR3 has 14 residues. The CDR3 here is CSARGSLNTGELFF. Written as DNA, the CDR3 is TGCAGTGCTAGAGGTTCTCTGAACACCGGGGAGCTGTTTTTT.

This clonotype occurred many times. The V gene is TRBV12-3 or TRBV12-4, the J gene TRBJ1-5; weak D call: TRBD1 (5 bases). CDR3 size: 14 residues. Trimming left V 2 bases short and J 9 bases short, with 14 bases between. For the CDR3, the DNA is TGTGCCAGCAGTTTAACTGGGGGGTACGGGCCCCAGCATTTT. Translated: CASSLTGGYGPQHF.

There are many counts of this clonotype. This chain joins TRBV7-6 and TRBJ2-3, with 8 nucleotides matching TRBD2. CDR1 and CDR2 (germline): SGHVS, FNYEAQ. J lost 4 bases, V lost 1 base, and 19 bases had no gene match. This CDR3 spans 20 amino acids. CDR3: CASSLGAGAGADPSPDTQYF. The CDR3 DNA follows: TGTGCCAGCAGCTTAGGGGCGGGAGCGGGGGCAGACCCATCGCCAGATACGCAGTATTTT.

This clonotype was seen more than once but under ten times. Being one base from a much bigger clone, this may be a read error. The gene calls are TRBV6-8 and TRBJ2-1, with TRBD2 matching over 8 bases. The V gene's germline CDR1 is MNHGY and CDR2 SAAAGT. The CDR3 is 14 residues long. Written as DNA, the CDR3 is TGTGCCGGCAGTCCACTAGCGGATTGGAATGAGCAGTTCTTC. Amino acid sequence: CAGSPLADWNEQFF.

This chain joins TRBV4-1 and TRBJ1-4, with D possibly being TRBD1 (5 bases). The CDR3 spans 15 residues. Between the trimmed V and J ends, which lost 1 base and 3 bases, there was a span of 9 bases. Looked up from germline, CDR1 is MGHRA and CDR2 is YSYEKL. CDR3 loop: CASSQGGGANEKLFF. The CDR3 coding sequence is TGCGCCAGCAGCCAAGGGGGGGGGGCTAATGAAAAACTGTTTTTT.

This rearrangement joins TRBV29-1 to TRBJ2-1; no firm D call. CDR1 is SQVTM and CDR2 is ANQGSEA in the germline V gene. The CDR3 extends over 15 amino acids. The germline V and J ends were trimmed by 3 bases and 0 bases, with 12 bases remaining between them. The CDR3 nucleotides are TGCAGCGTTGATGGGGTGAGGAGCTCCTACAATGAGCAGTTCTTC. It translates to CSVDGVRSSYNEQFF.

About this clonotype itself: A much larger clone differs from this one at a single base, so this may be a read error. CDR3 nucleotide sequence: TGTGCCGGCAGCTTAACAGCGGGAGGCTCCCGTCGCGAGCAGTTCTTC. Amino acids: CAGSLTAGGSRREQFF. The chain carries TRBV7-2 and TRBJ2-1; 9 bases are shared with TRBD2. The CDR3 totals 16 residues. Germline-derived CDR1 and CDR2 are SGHTA and FQGNSA. The complete variable domain, with remaining parts taken from reference TRBV7-2 and TRBJ2-1, reads GAGVSQSPSNKVTEKGKDVELRCDPISGHTALYWYRQSLGQGLEFLIYFQGNSAPDKSGLPSDRFSAERTGGSVSTLTIQRTQQEDSAVYLCAGSLTAGGSRREQFFGPGTRLTVL.

This clonotype showed up many times. This rearrangement joins TRBV2 to TRBJ1-2; the match to TRBD1 covers 7 bases. Germline CDR1 is SNHLY and CDR2 is FYNNEI. With 6 bases clipped from V and 6 bases from J, the junction kept 4 bases outside the gene matches. This CDR3 comprises 12 residues. This CDR3 is CASRTGIHGYTF. The CDR3 coding sequence is TGTGCCAGCAGGACAGGGATACATGGCTACACCTTC.

The chain recombines TRBV5-1 with TRBJ2-3; a weak D match, TRBD2 (5 bases). The germline V and J ends were trimmed by 4 bases and 4 bases, with 10 bases remaining between them. The CDR3 extends over 13 amino acids. CDR1 is SGHRS and CDR2 is YFSETQ in the germline V gene. The CDR3 sequence: CASSLVAPDTQYF. The CDR3 nucleotides read TGCGCCAGCAGCCTGGTAGCGCCAGATACGCAGTATTTT.

The genes are TRBV18 and TRBJ2-3, with D unclear. V was pared by 3 bases and J by 6 bases, with 16 bases between. Germline loops: CDR1 KGHSH, CDR2 LQKENI. The CDR3 totals 15 residues. The CDR3 here is CASSPSQALRDTQYF. The CDR3 region has the DNA TGTGCCAGCTCACCGAGTCAGGCGCTGAGGGATACGCAGTATTTT. The full variable domain, with the rest looked up from reference TRBV18 and TRBJ2-3, is NAGVMQNPRHLVRRRGQEARLRCSPMKGHSHVYWYRQLPEEGLKFMVYLQKENIIDESGMPKERFSAEFPKEGPSILRIQQVVRGDSAAYFCASSPSQALRDTQYFGPGTRLTVL.

A single count supports this clonotype. With only one base between it and a far larger clone, this is likely a read error. CDR3 region: CASGPGLAGREQFF. CDR3 DNA sequence: TGTGCCAGCGGCCCGGGACTAGCGGGACGGGAGCAGTTCTTC. This chain uses TRBV11-2 with TRBJ2-5; 13 bases are shared with TRBD2. TRBJ2-1 matches the DNA end more closely, so the J call is doubtful. Germline V gene sequence: CDR1 SGHAT, CDR2 FQNNGV. This CDR3 is built from 14 residues.

This chain links TRBV28 with TRBJ2-2; tentative D call: TRBD1 (6 bases). V shed 6 bases and J shed 1 base, with 9 bases lying between them. Germline CDR1 MDHEN, CDR2 SYDVKM. The CDR3 is 14 amino acids. CDR3 residues: CASRPGQNTGELFF. Here the CDR3 DNA reads TGTGCCAGCAGGCCGGGACAGAACACCGGGGAGCTGTTTTTT.

This clonotype came up many times. The genes are TRBV11-2 and TRBJ1-4; a possible D gene is TRBD1 (5 bases). Germline loops: CDR1 SGHAT, CDR2 FQNNGV. The CDR3 has 16 residues. The germline V and J ends were trimmed by 0 bases and 0 bases, with 8 bases remaining between them. The CDR3 region is CASSLEQDTTNEKLFF. Written as DNA, the CDR3 is TGTGCCAGCAGCTTAGAACAGGACACAACTAATGAAAAACTGTTTTTT.

As for this clonotype: The DNA is omitted, as the CDR3 cannot be located on it reliably, and the CDR3 follows TCRdb's listing. The rearrangement joins TRBV12-3 or TRBV12-4 to TRBJ2-7. Counting both end residues, the CDR3 totals 23 amino acids. CDR3: CASTNQTSMYLCASRSRGYEQYF.

This clonotype came up many times. This rearrangement joins TRBV12-3 or TRBV12-4 to TRBJ2-1; D is uncertain. Trimming shortened V by 2 bases and J by 6 bases, and 8 bases separated the two germline ends. The CDR3 contains 13 residues. The CDR3 loop is CASSLYRANEQFF. CDR3 nucleotide sequence: TGTGCCAGCAGTTTATACAGAGCCAATGAGCAGTTCTTC.

This clonotype was counted at least ten times. This chain joins TRBV30 and TRBJ2-1; D call uncertain. Germline V gene lookup returns CDR1 GTSNPN and CDR2 SVGIG (reference sequence). This CDR3 has 18 residues. Trimming cost V 3 bases and J 4 bases, with 25 bases left between them. CDR3 region: CAWRTQPRTRTMYNEQFF. CDR3 bases: TGTGCCTGGAGAACGCAGCCTCGGACCCGGACGATGTACAATGAGCAGTTCTTC.

This clonotype came up a few times. The rearrangement uses TRBV7-8 and TRBJ1-5; a weak D match, TRBD1 (5 bases). Germline CDR1 is SGHVS and CDR2 is FQNEAQ. The CDR3 loop spans 16 amino acids. Trimming stripped 2 bases from V and 3 bases from J, with 14 bases between. CDR3 DNA sequence: TGTGCCAGCAGCTTAAGTCGCATAGGGGCCAATCAGCCCCAGCATTTT. Encoded protein: CASSLSRIGANQPQHF.

This clonotype occurred many times. This rearrangement joins TRBV27 to TRBJ2-1; 7 bases align to TRBD1. Germline V gene lookup returns CDR1 MNHEY and CDR2 SMNVEV (reference sequence). The CDR3 is 16 amino acids. V lost 8 bases, J lost 7 bases, and 17 bases stayed unmatched. The CDR3 is CASARGRGSWMNEQFF. The CDR3 nucleotides read TGTGCCAGCGCACGGGGCAGGGGGAGTTGGATGAATGAGCAGTTCTTC.

This clonotype showed up just a few times. This CDR3 reads CASSYSGGPSYNEQFF. The CDR3 DNA reads as TGTGCCAGCAGTTACTCAGGAGGGCCCTCCTACAATGAGCAGTTCTTC. The genes are TRBV6-5 and TRBJ2-1; D may be TRBD2 (6 bases). The CDR3 totals 16 residues. From germline, CDR1 is MNHEY and CDR2 SVGAGI. V was clipped by 0 bases and J by 0 bases, with 9 bases between them.

The V call is TRBV6-1, the J call TRBJ1-1, with D tentatively TRBD1 (5 bases). CDR1 is MNHNS and CDR2 is SASEGT in the germline V gene. This CDR3 has 13 residues. Between the trimmed V and J ends, which lost 8 bases and 1 base, there was a span of 11 bases. The CDR3 loop is CASRRQPNTEAFF. DNA for the CDR3: TGTGCCAGCCGGAGACAGCCGAACACTGAAGCTTTCTTT.

This clonotype showed up just a few times. The V gene is TRBV12-3 or TRBV12-4, the J gene TRBJ2-2; D perhaps matches TRBD1 (6 bases). The ends were cut back, 7 bases at V and 9 bases at J, with 15 bases in the middle. This CDR3 spans 13 amino acids. The CDR3 loop is CASTTGTFRELFF. In nucleotides, the CDR3 is TGTGCCAGCACTACCGGGACATTCCGGGAGCTGTTTTTT.

At least ten counts were recorded for this clonotype. The chain carries TRBV30 and TRBJ2-2, with D maybe TRBD1 (6 bases). Trimming pared 0 bases from V and 6 bases from J, leaving 8 bases between. Germline CDR1 reads GTSNPN; CDR2 reads SVGIG (reference sequence). The CDR3 has 13 amino acids. The CDR3 DNA is TGTGCCTGGAGTGTGGCAGGGGCCGGGGAGCTGTTTTTT. Protein product: CAWSVAGAGELFF.

This clonotype has a count of ten or more. The chain uses TRBV2 and TRBJ2-1; the match to TRBD2 covers 14 bases. Germline V lookup: CDR1 SNHLY, CDR2 FYNNEI. The CDR3 is 15 amino acids. Losses at the gene ends were 6 bases for V and 7 bases for J; bases not matched to a gene: 5. The CDR3 DNA is TGTGCCAGCAGGGGACTAGCGGGAGCCACGAATGAGCAGTTCTTC. Translation: CASRGLAGATNEQFF.

For this clonotype: At one end the junction does not follow the germline gene, possibly because of a read error. The chain employs TRBV18 and TRBJ1-1, with D uncertain. The CDR3 sequence is 12 residues long. CDR1 and CDR2 from the germline V gene are KGHSH and LQKENI. The CDR3 DNA reads as TGTGTCAGCTCACGCCAGAACACTGAAGCTTTCTTT. Amino acid sequence: CVSSRQNTEAFF.

This clonotype was detected once. The rearrangement joins TRBV7-9 to TRBJ2-3; 7 bases align to TRBD1. The CDR3 is made up of 17 amino acids. With 5 bases clipped from V and 3 bases from J, the junction kept 14 bases outside the gene matches. CDR1 and CDR2 (germline): SEHNR, FQNEAQ (reference sequence). The CDR3 DNA follows: TGTGCCAGCAGCACCAGTGAAGGGGGCGAGGCGACAGATACGCAGTATTTT. Translated: CASSTSEGGEATDTQYF. The whole variable domain, remainder taken from reference TRBV7-9 and TRBJ2-3, is DTGVSQNPRHKITKRGQNVTFRCDPISEHNRLYWYRQTLGQGPEFLTYFQNEAQLEKSRLLSDRFSAERPKGSFSTLEIQRTEQGDSAMYLCASSTSEGGEATDTQYFGPGTRLTVL.

In its sample, this clonotype was seen many times. V is TRBV6-5 and J is TRBJ2-7, with D tentatively TRBD1 or TRBD2 (5 bases each). V shed 1 base and J shed 2 bases, with 9 bases lying between them. Germline V lookup: CDR1 MNHEY, CDR2 SVGAGI. The CDR3 covers 14 residues. CDR3 bases: TGTGCCAGCAGTTACTGGGGGATAACCTACGAGCAGTACTTC. This sequence encodes CASSYWGITYEQYF.

The chain employs TRBV6-1 and TRBJ2-7; TRBD2 is a possible D gene (5 bases). Per the germline V gene, CDR1 is MNHNS and CDR2 is SASEGT. This CDR3 has 11 amino acids. This chain's CDR3 is CACTGIYEQYF. The DNA for the CDR3 is TGTGCATGTACGGGGATCTACGAGCAGTACTTC.